The 22 T cell receptor beta chains in this list originate from one sample, sequenced in a study of blood T cells in healthy people across ages. PCR was performed a second time for roughly 7 to 12 cycles using a sample-barcoded 5' primer and a J-beta primer mix. MiXCR, applied by TCRdb to the 5' RACE reads, yields one record per CDR3 protein. The sample has some 800,000 distinct CDR3 sequences; approximately 25% are singletons. The same specimen was also included in a second study, on T cells of mothers and their children.

Sequencing input: blood. These TCRs come from a boy aged 10-17 years in good health.

The chain recombines TRBV10-3 with TRBJ2-1, with a weak D call TRBD1 (7 bases). Looked up from germline, CDR1 is ENHRY and CDR2 is SYGVKD. Trimming took off 3 bases at V and 3 bases at J, with 9 bases between the two ends. The CDR3 length is 14 residues. The DNA for the CDR3 is TGTGCCATCAGTGACAGGGGGGACTACAATGAGCAGTTCTTC. This gives the protein CAISDRGDYNEQFF.

J is TRBJ2-7 and V is TRBV4-3; a weak D match, TRBD1 (6 bases). The V end was cut by 1 base, the J end by 13 bases, with 26 bases between. There are 16 residues in the CDR3. Germline CDR1 is LGHNA and CDR2 is YSLEER. CDR3 DNA sequence: TGCGCCAGCAGCCAAGGCCCATCGGGACAAACCCGCCCTTTTTACTTC. Translation: CASSQGPSGQTRPFYF.

This chain connects TRBV4-3 to TRBJ2-2; TRBD1 agrees at 9 bases. Germline values: CDR1 LGHNA, CDR2 YSLEER. This CDR3 is 17 amino acids long. The trim removed 4 bases at V and 0 bases at J, leaving 6 bases unmatched. The CDR3 region has the DNA TGCGCCAGCAGCCGGGCCCGGACAGGGGCGAACACCGGGGAGCTGTTTTTT. Its protein is CASSRARTGANTGELFF.

This rearrangement joins TRBV6-5 to TRBJ2-5, with 9 bases lining up with TRBD1. Germline trimming cut 0 bases from V and 2 bases from J; bases unmatched to any gene: 4. Germline-derived CDR1 and CDR2 are MNHEY and SVGAGI. The CDR3 runs 16 residues. The CDR3 coding sequence is TGTGCCAGCAGTTACTCAGGAGGACAGGGGCAAGAGACCCAGTACTTC. Residues: CASSYSGGQGQETQYF.

The sample holds a few counts of this clonotype. This chain joins TRBV5-1 and TRBJ2-5; TRBD1 agrees at 7 bases. This CDR3 spans 16 amino acids. V trimming: 4 bases; J trimming: 3 bases; junction bases outside the gene matches: 12. Germline loops: CDR1 SGHRS, CDR2 YFSETQ. For the CDR3, the DNA is TGCGCCAGCAGCAAGACTTCGGACAGGTTCAAAGAGACCCAGTACTTC. Its protein product is CASSKTSDRFKETQYF. Full variable domain (outside the CDR3, taken from reference TRBV5-1 and TRBJ2-5): KAGVTQTPRYLIKTRGQQVTLSCSPISGHRSVSWYQQTPGQGLQFLFEYFSETQRNKGNFPGRFSGRQFSNSRSEMNVSTLELGDSALYLCASSKTSDRFKETQYFGPGTRLLVL.

The J gene is TRBJ2-3, the V gene TRBV20-1, with a possible D match to TRBD2 (5 bases). The CDR3 spans 18 residues. Germline values: CDR1 DFQATT, CDR2 SNEGSKA (reference sequence). V lost 4 bases, J lost 0 bases, and 23 bases lay in between. This CDR3 is CSATGLAKGASSTDTQYF. The CDR3 nucleotides are TGCAGTGCTACAGGTCTAGCTAAGGGTGCCTCTAGCACAGATACGCAGTATTTT.

The chain combines TRBV7-2 with TRBJ2-5, with D possibly matching TRBD1 (6 bases). The CDR3 has 15 residues. Germline lookup yields CDR1 SGHTA and CDR2 FQGNSA. The V end lost 2 bases, the J end lost 4 bases, and 14 bases lay between the germline ends. The CDR3 here is CASSLIGRGTETQYF. CDR3 in DNA: TGTGCCAGCAGCTTAATCGGCAGGGGTACAGAGACCCAGTACTTC.

The rearrangement uses TRBV4-3 and TRBJ2-2; D possibly matches TRBD1 or TRBD2 (5 bases each). The CDR3 runs 15 residues. Looked up from germline, CDR1 is LGHNA and CDR2 is YSLEER. V lost 3 bases and J 2 bases, leaving 10 bases between the germline ends. The chain's CDR3 is CASSQGPLNTGELFF. Written as DNA, the CDR3 is TGCGCCAGCAGCCAGGGACCGTTAAACACCGGGGAGCTGTTTTTT.

This chain uses TRBV20-1 with TRBJ1-4; 9 bases line up with TRBD1. Trimming cost V 4 bases and J 4 bases; bases outside gene matches: 4. The CDR3 runs 14 residues. Per the germline V gene, CDR1 is DFQATT and CDR2 is SNEGSKA (reference sequence). The DNA of the CDR3 is TGCAGTGCTATTTCGACAGGGGGTAATGAAAAACTGTTTTTT. It specifies CSAISTGGNEKLFF.

This clonotype was detected once. The V and J genes are TRBV6-2 or TRBV6-3 and TRBJ2-2; the D call may be TRBD1 or TRBD2 (5 bases each). This CDR3 contains 15 residues. Germline V gene lookup returns CDR1 MNHEY and CDR2 SVGEGT. Trimming removed 2 bases from V and 4 bases from J, with 11 bases in between. For the CDR3, the DNA is TGTGCCAGCAGTTACGTTGGGGGTGGCACCGGGGAGCTGTTTTTT. Translation: CASSYVGGGTGELFF.

Remarks on this clonotype: Mismatch with germline at one junction end may stem from a read error. This rearrangement joins TRBV11-2 to TRBJ2-7; TRBD2 agrees at 13 bases. This CDR3 is built from 20 residues. Germline CDR1 and CDR2: SGHAT and FQNNGV. The CDR3 sequence is CASNLGLAGVVKKGSYEQYF. The CDR3, as DNA: TGTGCCAGCAACTTAGGACTAGCGGGAGTCGTAAAAAAAGGGTCCTACGAGCAGTACTTC.

V usage is TRBV11-2 and J usage is TRBJ2-1, with TRBD2 matching over 7 bases. The germline CDR1 and CDR2 sequences are SGHAT and FQNNGV. J was trimmed by 4 bases and V by 5 bases; bases with no gene match: 2. The CDR3 loop spans 13 amino acids. The CDR3 DNA reads TGTGCCAGCAGCAGAGCGGGGTACAATGAGCAGTTCTTC. Its protein product is CASSRAGYNEQFF.

The V call is TRBV28, the J call TRBJ2-5; D unclear. The J call may be faulty, since TRBJ2-7 better matches the DNA end. This CDR3 has 14 residues. The germline gives CDR1 MDHEN, CDR2 SYDVKM. The CDR3 DNA sequence: TGTGCCAGTACGATCGGTCCCTCAGCCTACGAGCAGTACTTC. It translates to CASTIGPSAYEQYF.

The chain links TRBV20-1 to TRBJ2-1; D unresolved. The closer fit of TRBJ2-7 to the DNA end suggests the J call may be wrong. Germline-derived CDR1 and CDR2 are DFQATT and SNEGSKA (reference sequence). This CDR3 spans 17 amino acids. The CDR3 coding sequence is TGCAGTGCTAGAGTTTTTCCAGAGGAAAGGGCAACCTACGAGCAGTACTTC. Translation: CSARVFPEERATYEQYF.

The CDR3 DNA sequence: TGTGCCAGCAGCGTAGAGACTGGAACCTACGAGCAGTACTTC. As protein: CASSVETGTYEQYF. This chain links TRBV9 with TRBJ2-5; D unclear. The DNA end favors TRBJ2-7, so the J call may be wrong. The CDR3 extends over 14 amino acids. The germline CDR1 and CDR2 sequences are SGDLS and YYNGEE.

This clonotype has just a few counts. This chain uses TRBV6-5 with TRBJ2-1, with TRBD1 matching over 8 bases. The ends lost 6 bases at V and 6 bases at J; junction bases unmatched: 7. Germline loops: CDR1 MNHEY, CDR2 SVGAGI. CDR3 length equals 14 residues. The CDR3 protein is CASRSDRGFNEQFF. CDR3 in DNA: TGTGCCAGCAGGAGCGACAGGGGTTTCAATGAGCAGTTCTTC.

A few counts support this clonotype. V usage is TRBV6-2 or TRBV6-3 and J usage is TRBJ1-5, with D unclear. Trimming stripped 0 bases from V and 0 bases from J, with 6 bases between. Per the germline V gene, CDR1 is MNHEY and CDR2 is SVGEGT. This CDR3 comprises 15 residues. In DNA, the CDR3 is TGTGCCAGCAGTTACTCGTGGCTTAGCAATCAGCCCCAGCATTTT. This encodes CASSYSWLSNQPQHF.

This rearrangement joins TRBV7-2 to TRBJ1-1; D possibly corresponds to TRBD1 (5 bases). Germline V gene lookup returns CDR1 SGHTA and CDR2 FQGNSA. V was trimmed by 4 bases and J by 1 base, leaving 16 bases between them. The CDR3 length is 16 residues. The CDR3 loop reads CASSYGPPGQNTEAFF. Written as DNA, the CDR3 is TGTGCCAGCAGCTACGGGCCGCCAGGGCAGAACACTGAAGCTTTCTTT.

The chain recombines TRBV11-2 with TRBJ2-7, with 11 bases identical to TRBD2. The CDR3 runs 15 residues. Unmatched junction bases numbered 4, after V lost 6 bases and J lost 0 bases. Germline values: CDR1 SGHAT, CDR2 FQNNGV. CDR3 DNA sequence: TGTGCCAGCAGTTATAGCGGGGGGGCCTCCTACGAGCAGTACTTC. It is translated as CASSYSGGASYEQYF.

This clonotype was picked up a small number of times. This sequence joins TRBV28 and TRBJ2-5; 8 nucleotides line up with TRBD2. The CDR3 is 15 residues long. Germline trimming cut 2 bases from V and 5 bases from J; bases unmatched to any gene: 7. CDR1 is MDHEN, CDR2 SYDVKM, per germline. The CDR3 reads CASSLAGGPLETQYF. CDR3 bases: TGTGCCAGCAGTTTAGCGGGGGGTCCGTTGGAGACCCAGTACTTC.

There are a few counts of this clonotype. J is TRBJ2-5 and V is TRBV7-9; 16 bases fit TRBD2. The J call may be faulty, since TRBJ2-1 better matches the DNA end. The CDR3 has 15 amino acids. Per the germline V gene, CDR1 is SEHNR and CDR2 is FQNEAQ (reference sequence). CDR3: CASSPSGTSGGAQFF. The CDR3 region has the DNA TGTGCCAGCAGCCCGTCCGGGACTAGCGGGGGGGCTCAGTTCTTC.

The chain carries TRBV11-1 and TRBJ2-2; D not resolved. The CDR3 totals 14 residues. In germline, CDR1 is SGHAT, CDR2 FQDESV (reference sequence). V was pared by 5 bases and J by 6 bases, with 13 bases between. CDR3 bases: TGTGCCAGCAGCCTCAGGACCCGCCCCGGGGAGCTGTTTTTT. Encoded protein: CASSLRTRPGELFF.